These 12 T cell receptor beta chains came from one sample sequenced in a study of cytomegalovirus exposure and HLA in healthy donors. PCR amplification relied on 60 Vbeta primers (plus 13 Jbeta primers). Method: immunoSEQ multiplex PCR; TCRdb's copy keeps in-frame clones and lacks some. The table includes 200,000 to 250,000 clones, about 74% detected once. Sequenced material: PBMCs. The receptors here all came from a woman younger than 45 in good health and CMV-seronegative.

The CDR3 region has the DNA TGTGCCAGCAGTGTCACGGAGGTTGGAAACACCATATATTTT. Its protein product is CASSVTEVGNTIYF. The gene calls are TRBV6-5 and TRBJ1-3; D is uncertain. The V gene lost 5 bases and the J gene lost 3 bases, with 11 bases spanning the gap. Germline V lookup: CDR1 MNHEY, CDR2 SVGAGI. The CDR3 covers 14 residues.

The chain couples TRBV27 to TRBJ2-7, with a weak D call TRBD1 (6 bases). CDR1 and CDR2 from the germline V gene are MNHEY and SMNVEV (reference sequence). This CDR3 has 15 residues. The V end was cut by 6 bases, the J end by 0 bases, with 15 bases between. The chain's CDR3 is CASRDSPAVSYEQYF. CDR3 sequence (DNA): TGTGCCAGCAGGGACAGCCCTGCAGTCTCCTACGAGCAGTACTTC.

The chain carries TRBV13 and TRBJ1-4; 7 positions match TRBD1. In germline, CDR1 is PRHDT, CDR2 FYEKMQ (reference sequence). The CDR3 contains 13 residues. V lost 3 bases and J lost 5; bases outside the gene matches: 0. CDR3 in amino acids: CASSLTGNEKLFF. In nucleotides, the CDR3 is TGTGCCAGCAGCTTGACAGGGAATGAAAAACTGTTTTTT. Full variable domain (missing parts from reference TRBV13 and TRBJ1-4): AAGVIQSPRHLIKEKRETATLKCYPIPRHDTVYWYQQGPGQDPQFLISFYEKMQSDKGSIPDRFSAQQFSDYHSELNMSSLELGDSALYFCASSLTGNEKLFFGSGTQLSVL.

The chain recombines TRBV7-9 with TRBJ2-5; TRBD2 might be the D (6 bases). CDR3 length: 14 residues. Germline loops: CDR1 SEHNR, CDR2 FQNEAQ (reference sequence). The V end was cut by 6 bases, the J end by 4 bases, with 15 bases between. DNA for the CDR3: TGTGCCAGCAGTCAAACCGGGACTTTAGAGACCCAGTACTTC. Translating it yields CASSQTGTLETQYF.

The J gene is TRBJ2-7, the V gene TRBV5-1, with 9 positions matching TRBD2. The CDR3 sequence is 15 residues long. Germline V gene lookup returns CDR1 SGHRS and CDR2 YFSETQ. The V gene end was trimmed by 4 bases and the J gene end by 4 bases; junction bases not matched to a gene: 9. This CDR3 is CASSEYSGRGYEQYF. The DNA for the CDR3 is TGCGCCAGCAGCGAATATAGCGGGAGAGGTTACGAGCAGTACTTC.

A few counts support this clone. The CDR3 nucleotides read TGTGCCAGCAGCTTATTTTCTATCCGCACAGATACGCAGTATTTT. It is translated as CASSLFSIRTDTQYF. V gene TRBV5-4 combines with J gene TRBJ2-3; D not resolved. Germline values: CDR1 SGHNT, CDR2 YYREEE (reference sequence). The V gene lost 2 bases and the J gene lost 1 base, with 11 bases spanning the gap. The CDR3 has 15 residues.

This chain links TRBV6-5 with TRBJ1-5; maybe TRBD1 (5 bases). The V gene's germline CDR1 is MNHEY and CDR2 SVGAGI. The CDR3 totals 14 residues. V dropped 6 bases and J dropped 4 bases, with 13 bases sitting between them. The CDR3 DNA reads TGTGCCAGCAGCCGCGGAGGGGTGAATCAGCCCCAGCATTTT. Amino acid sequence: CASSRGGVNQPQHF.

This clone has only a few counts. Other DNA sequences within the sample encode an identical CDR3. The chain joins TRBV9 to TRBJ2-1; 11 nucleotides match TRBD2. The CDR3 is made up of 15 amino acids. The J segment lost 3 bases and the V segment lost 4 bases, leaving 3 bases of the junction unmatched. Germline lookup yields CDR1 SGDLS and CDR2 YYNGEE. CDR3 nucleotide sequence: TGTGCCAGCAGCCCGGGGACTAGCGGCTACAATGAGCAGTTCTTC. Its protein product is CASSPGTSGYNEQFF.

The chain has TRBV9 and TRBJ1-2, with TRBD1 matching 11 bases. V was clipped by 3 bases and J by 7 bases; unmatched bases: 11. Germline V CDR1 and CDR2: SGDLS, YYNGEE. The length of the CDR3 is 16 residues. CDR3: CASSESRDRGLFGYTF. The CDR3, as DNA: TGTGCCAGCAGCGAATCCCGGGACAGGGGGTTATTTGGCTACACCTTC.

This chain connects TRBV5-1 to TRBJ2-7, with D possibly TRBD2 on 6 matching bases. The CDR3 is made up of 15 amino acids. Trimming left V 0 bases short and J 1 base short, with 11 bases between. The V gene's germline CDR1 is SGHRS and CDR2 YFSETQ. DNA for the CDR3: TGCGCCAGCAGCTTGGACGGGGGACCATCCTACGAGCAGTACTTC. Residues: CASSLDGGPSYEQYF.

This chain connects TRBV30 to TRBJ1-6, with D maybe TRBD1 (5 bases). This CDR3 has 15 amino acids. In germline, CDR1 is GTSNPN, CDR2 SVGIG (reference sequence). Trimming pared 3 bases from V and 7 bases from J, leaving 16 bases between. For the CDR3, the DNA is TGTGCCTGGAGCGGGGGGACGGGACCCAATTCACCCCTCCACTTT. It codes for CAWSGGTGPNSPLHF. Together with reference TRBV30 and TRBJ1-6, the CDR3 gives the full variable domain: SQTIHQWPATLVQPVGSPLSLECTVEGTSNPNLYWYRQAAGRGLQLLFYSVGIGQISSEVPQNLSASRPQDRQFILSSKKLLLSDSGFYLCAWSGGTGPNSPLHFGNGTRLTVT.

The rearrangement links TRBV19 to TRBJ1-1, with a tentative D call TRBD1 (5 bases). The germline V and J ends were trimmed by 7 bases and 10 bases, with 19 bases remaining between them. Germline V lookup: CDR1 LNHDA, CDR2 SQIVND (reference sequence). The CDR3 runs 13 residues. CDR3 nucleotides: TGTGCCAGTACCCACAGGAGGGGTATGGGAGCTTTCTTT. This translates into CASTHRRGMGAFF.